The 28 T cell receptor beta chains given below trace back to one sample, sequenced in a study of PD-L1 blockade in urothelial cancer (dated by TCRdb to the late 2010s). What the time point label conveys for this sample: pretreatment peripheral blood. Libraries came from the immunoSEQ multiplex PCR assay. TCRdb retrieved this table from immuneACCESS and kept in-frame rearrangements only. Not all clones are present; in checked studies, unresolved V genes account for under half, and no reason is known for the remainder. In all, the sample holds about 52,000 clones, and around 84% of those were seen once. The ten largest clones capture 1% to 1.5% of the sample. The material sequenced was PBMCs, taken around atezolizumab (anti-PD-L1) treatment. These receptors were obtained from a man aged 50 or older with urothelial cancer.

CDR3 amino acids: CASSLATLSYEQYF. Written as DNA, the CDR3 is TGTGCCAGCAGCTTAGCGACATTGAGCTACGAGCAGTACTTC. This chain links TRBV7-9 with TRBJ2-7, with D uncertain. The ends were cut back, 0 bases at V and 3 bases at J, with 9 bases in the middle. From germline, CDR1 is SEHNR and CDR2 FQNEAQ (reference sequence). The CDR3 extends over 14 amino acids.

The chain links TRBV2 to TRBJ2-2, with TRBD2 matching 9 bases. V lost 7 bases to trimming and J lost 5 bases; unmatched junction nucleotides: 8. The V gene's germline CDR1 is SNHLY and CDR2 FYNNEI. The CDR3 spans 15 residues. CDR3 amino acids: CASTLRSGGTGELFF. CDR3 coding DNA: TGTGCCAGCACCCTAAGGAGCGGGGGGACCGGGGAGCTGTTTTTT.

This clone was seen a single time. The chain carries TRBV6-5 and TRBJ1-1; TRBD1 is a possible D gene (5 bases). This CDR3 spans 13 amino acids. V lost 5 bases and J 6 bases, leaving 13 bases between the germline ends. Germline V gene lookup returns CDR1 MNHEY and CDR2 SVGAGI. CDR3 loop: CASSAGPVSEAFF. In DNA, the CDR3 is TGTGCCAGCAGTGCGGGACCCGTCTCTGAAGCTTTCTTT.

The rearrangement links TRBV5-4 to TRBJ2-5, with a tentative D call TRBD2 (6 bases). CDR1 is SGHNT and CDR2 is YYREEE in the germline V gene (reference sequence). The CDR3 has 17 amino acids. Trimming took 4 bases from V and 1 from J, leaving 20 bases between them. The CDR3 sequence is CASSSLGSSEVQETQYF. The DNA for the CDR3 is TGTGCCAGCAGCAGCTTGGGTTCTAGCGAGGTCCAAGAGACCCAGTACTTC.

The chain employs TRBV2 and TRBJ2-7; D may be TRBD1 (5 bases). This CDR3 has 14 amino acids. Germline loops: CDR1 SNHLY, CDR2 FYNNEI. The V gene lost 4 bases and the J gene lost 3 bases, with 13 bases spanning the gap. Here the CDR3 DNA reads TGTGCCAGCAGTGGCGGATTAGGGGTCTACGAGCAGTACTTC. It encodes CASSGGLGVYEQYF.

CDR3 DNA sequence: TGCGCCAGCAGTCAAAGGACAGGGCACCTACGTTTTGTCGCCGGGGAGCTGTTTTTT. Translating it yields CASSQRTGHLRFVAGELFF. The V call is TRBV23-1, the J call TRBJ2-2, with 8 bases that match TRBD1. TRBV23-1 is classed as an ORF, of uncertain function. This CDR3 has 19 amino acids. The V gene end was trimmed by 2 bases and the J gene end by 6 bases; junction bases not matched to a gene: 17.

The CDR3 DNA reads as TGTGCCAGTAGTATAGCCAGGGACTACGAGCAGTACTTC. It yields the protein CASSIARDYEQYF. The gene calls are TRBV19 and TRBJ2-7; D possibly corresponds to TRBD1 (5 bases). The CDR3 sequence is 13 residues long. Germline CDR1 and CDR2: LNHDA and SQIVND (reference sequence). V was trimmed by 1 base and J by 3 bases, leaving 7 bases between them. Combining the CDR3 with reference TRBV19 and TRBJ2-7 gives the whole variable domain DGGITQSPKYLFRKEGQNVTLSCEQNLNHDAMYWYRQDPGQGLRLIYYSQIVNDFQKGDIAEGYSVSREKKESFPLTVTSAQKNPTAFYLCASSIARDYEQYFGPGTRLTVT.

The V call is TRBV30, the J call TRBJ2-4; tentatively, D is TRBD1 (5 bases). Germline V lookup: CDR1 GTSNPN, CDR2 SVGIG (reference sequence). The CDR3 runs to 18 residues. Trimming cost V 2 bases and J 0 bases, with 20 bases left between them. The CDR3 protein is CAWSSRDRLPLAKNIQYF. CDR3 nucleotides: TGTGCCTGGAGTTCCAGGGATCGACTGCCTCTAGCCAAAAACATTCAGTACTTC.

The chain is built from TRBV9 and TRBJ2-3; 14 bases align to TRBD2. This CDR3 has 14 residues. The ends lost 7 bases at V and 9 bases at J; junction bases unmatched: 7. Germline V CDR1 and CDR2: SGDLS, YYNGEE. CDR3 in DNA: TGTGCCAGCGGACTAGCGGGAGGTCCGGGGACGCAGTATTTT. Translating gives CASGLAGGPGTQYF.

The chain is built from TRBV7-2 and TRBJ2-1; tentative D call: TRBD1 (7 bases). This CDR3 is built from 16 residues. Germline V gives CDR1 SGHTA, CDR2 FQGNSA. V dropped 5 bases and J dropped 8 bases, with 22 bases sitting between them. CDR3 nucleotide sequence: TGTGCCAGCAGCCCGGGGGTGGGACAGTCCAGGGATGAGCAGTTCTTC. It translates to CASSPGVGQSRDEQFF.

This chain connects TRBV6-1 to TRBJ1-1, with 8 bases matching TRBD1. This CDR3 contains 16 residues. Germline V lookup: CDR1 MNHNS, CDR2 SASEGT. V shed 4 bases and J 1 base; nucleotides not matched to a gene: 8. CDR3 in DNA: TGTGCCAGCAGTGCAACCAGGACAGGGCCGAACACTGAAGCTTTCTTT. Its translation is CASSATRTGPNTEAFF.

This sequence joins TRBV29-1 and TRBJ1-3; D uncertain. V lost 4 bases and J 0 bases, leaving 10 bases between the germline ends. Germline V gene data show CDR1 as SQVTM and CDR2 as ANQGSEA. This CDR3 region has 14 residues. Here the CDR3 reads CSVVLSGSGNTIYF. Here the CDR3 DNA reads TGCAGCGTTGTTTTGAGTGGCTCTGGAAACACCATATATTTT.

This chain uses TRBV19 with TRBJ1-3, with 12 bases lining up with TRBD1. The CDR3 sequence is 19 residues long. Germline-derived CDR1 and CDR2 are LNHDA and SQIVND (reference sequence). With V trimmed by 10 bases and J by 0 bases, 16 bases remained unmatched. In DNA, the CDR3 is TGTGCCACCTCGGGACAGGGGGCTTTCAGCCCTAACTCTGGAAACACCATATATTTT. This translates into CATSGQGAFSPNSGNTIYF.

The genes are TRBV6-5 and TRBJ2-1; 7 bases are a match to TRBD2. Germline V gene data show CDR1 as MNHEY and CDR2 as SVGAGI. The CDR3 is made up of 14 amino acids. J was trimmed by 7 bases and V by 2 bases; bases with no gene match: 5. CDR3 DNA: TGTGCCAGCAGTTACGCGGGAGTCAGGAATGAGCAGTTCTTC. Translated, it gives CASSYAGVRNEQFF.

This chain links TRBV7-2 with TRBJ2-7; 11 nucleotides align to TRBD2. The germline CDR1 and CDR2 sequences are SGHTA and FQGNSA. The CDR3 length is 16 residues. Trimming took 3 bases from V and 3 from J; bases not matched to a gene: 7. The CDR3 loop reads CASSFTGTSGNYEQYF. CDR3 bases: TGTGCCAGCAGCTTTACCGGGACTAGCGGAAACTACGAGCAGTACTTC.

The V call is TRBV2, the J call TRBJ1-2; tentatively, D is TRBD1 (5 bases). The germline gives CDR1 SNHLY, CDR2 FYNNEI. Trimming took 1 base from V and 4 from J, leaving 22 bases between them. The CDR3 sequence is 18 residues long. The CDR3, as DNA: TGTGCCAGCAGTGAAGTCAGGCAGGGAAATTTAAGAGGCTATGGCTACACCTTC. The encoded protein is CASSEVRQGNLRGYGYTF.

This sequence joins TRBV6-5 and TRBJ2-1; 10 nucleotides align to TRBD2. CDR3 length: 12 amino acids. V was pared by 4 bases and J by 15 bases, with 6 bases of the junction left unmatched. The germline V gene has CDR1 MNHEY and CDR2 SVGAGI. The chain's CDR3 is CASSSSGRVSFF. The CDR3 DNA is TGTGCCAGCAGTTCTAGCGGGAGAGTTTCGTTCTTC.

The DNA of the CDR3 is TGTGCCAGCAGTGCGCGGGGCTCTGGGGCCAACGTCCTGACTTTC. Translated, it gives CASSARGSGANVLTF. The V call is TRBV27, the J call TRBJ2-6, with D perhaps TRBD2 (6 bases). V was clipped by 5 bases and J by 0 bases, with 8 bases between them. Germline CDR1 MNHEY, CDR2 SMNVEV (reference sequence). This CDR3 is 15 amino acids long.

Only one count was recorded for this clone. The V call is TRBV4-1, the J call TRBJ2-7; 9 bases agree with TRBD2. Germline V CDR1 and CDR2: MGHRA, YSYEKL. CDR3 length: 19 amino acids. Losses at the gene ends were 0 bases for V and 1 base for J; bases not matched to a gene: 13. The CDR3 here is CASSQERFGGRAGSYEQYF. The CDR3 DNA follows: TGCGCCAGCAGCCAAGAACGGTTTGGCGGGAGGGCCGGTTCCTACGAGCAGTACTTC.

This clone was detected only a few times. This chain connects TRBV15 to TRBJ2-1; D might be TRBD1 (6 bases). V lost 1 base to trimming and J lost 5 bases, with 15 bases between them. CDR1 and CDR2 (germline): LNHNV, YYDKDF (reference sequence). This CDR3 comprises 16 residues. The CDR3 coding sequence is TGTGCCACCAGCAGAGTCGGCAGGGGCTCGGACAATGAGCAGTTCTTC. Translating gives CATSRVGRGSDNEQFF.

This chain uses TRBV30 with TRBJ2-2; weak D call: TRBD1 (6 bases). V was clipped by 6 bases and J by 0 bases, with 11 bases between them. Germline V gives CDR1 GTSNPN, CDR2 SVGIG (reference sequence). The CDR3 runs 14 residues. CDR3 bases: TGTGCCTGTCGGACAGATACGAACACCGGGGAGCTGTTTTTT. Translated, it gives CACRTDTNTGELFF.

The chain has TRBV30 and TRBJ1-6, with D possibly matching TRBD1 (5 bases). The CDR3 runs to 13 residues. The germline V and J ends were trimmed by 5 bases and 7 bases, with 12 bases remaining between them. The germline CDR1 and CDR2 sequences are GTSNPN and SVGIG (reference sequence). CDR3: CAWAGRGNSPLHF. The DNA for the CDR3 is TGTGCCTGGGCGGGGCGCGGGAATTCACCCCTCCACTTT.

V and J are TRBV27 and TRBJ2-7, with TRBD2 matching over 10 bases. Germline CDR1 is MNHEY and CDR2 is SMNVEV (reference sequence). V shed 4 bases and J 6 bases; nucleotides not matched to a gene: 9. The CDR3 has 15 amino acids. This CDR3 reads CASSSPGTSVPEQYF. The CDR3 nucleotides read TGTGCCAGCAGTTCTCCCGGGACTAGCGTCCCCGAGCAGTACTTC.

V is TRBV18 and J is TRBJ1-6, with D uncertain. Deletions cut 0 bases from V and 8 bases from J, with 14 bases between. CDR1 is KGHSH, CDR2 LQKENI, per germline. The CDR3 covers 16 residues. CDR3 nucleotides: TGTGCCAGCTCACCACCCCTAGGCGGGCGAGATTCACCCCTCCACTTT. It encodes CASSPPLGGRDSPLHF.

The chain has TRBV6-5 and TRBJ2-7; 7 nucleotides line up with TRBD1. The V gene's germline CDR1 is MNHEY and CDR2 SVGAGI. This CDR3 has 16 amino acids. Losses at the gene ends were 0 bases for V and 0 bases for J; bases not matched to a gene: 5. CDR3 amino acids: CASSYSIGQASYEQYF. Here the CDR3 DNA reads TGTGCCAGCAGTTACTCGATAGGACAGGCCTCCTACGAGCAGTACTTC.

The gene calls are TRBV9 and TRBJ2-5, with D possibly matching TRBD1 (6 bases). The CDR3 is made up of 14 amino acids. The germline V gene encodes CDR1 SGDLS and CDR2 YYNGEE. V was trimmed by 3 bases and J by 2 bases, leaving 11 bases between them. CDR3 bases: TGTGCCAGCAGCGCTGACAGGACTCAAGAGACCCAGTACTTC. Translation: CASSADRTQETQYF. Combining the CDR3 with reference TRBV9 and TRBJ2-5 gives the whole variable domain DSGVTQTPKHLITATGQRVTLRCSPRSGDLSVYWYQQSLDQGLQFLIQYYNGEERAKGNILERFSAQQFPDLHSELNLSSLELGDSALYFCASSADRTQETQYFGPGTRLLVL.

The rearrangement links TRBV19 to TRBJ1-3; 10 bases are shared with TRBD1. CDR3 length equals 16 residues. Germline V gives CDR1 LNHDA, CDR2 SQIVND (reference sequence). V trimming: 6 bases; J trimming: 0 bases; junction bases outside the gene matches: 5. This CDR3 is CASSPDRGNSGNTIYF. DNA for the CDR3: TGTGCCAGTAGCCCGGACAGGGGGAACTCTGGAAACACCATATATTTT.

V and J are TRBV2 and TRBJ1-3; TRBD1 might be the D (6 bases). V was clipped by 7 bases and J by 0 bases, with 16 bases between them. Germline values: CDR1 SNHLY, CDR2 FYNNEI. The CDR3 extends over 16 amino acids. CDR3 region: CASNERTEVSGNTIYF. As DNA, the CDR3 is TGTGCCAGCAACGAACGGACAGAGGTCTCTGGAAACACCATATATTTT.